What follows is one TCR beta chain and its context. What it recognizes is unknown. V lost 5 bases and J lost 4, with 10 bases in between. The CDR3 runs 13 residues. Per germline, CDR1 MRHNA and CDR2 SNTAGT. These data are taken from a study of Ad26.COV2.S vaccination and SARS-CoV-2 variants. Notes on the study in general: It was reported that spike-specific CD8+ and CD4+ T cell responses were substantially broad after vaccination.

Some clones are missing from TCRdb's copy, which holds only in-frame ones; the method was immunoSEQ multiplex PCR. The sample carries 440,000 or so clones, 90% recorded once. Treatment of the sample: about 20 received Ad26.COV2.S at low or high dose, single or two shots; roughly 5 received placebo; per-sample allocation not given. Day 63 after the first vaccine or placebo injection was the time point for sampling. The genes are TRBV6-4 and TRBJ2-3; a weak D match, TRBD1 (5 bases). Sequencing used peripheral blood, obtained in a trial of Ad26.COV2.S vaccine versus placebo. The TCR comes from a person aged 18 to 59 who received the Ad26.COV2.S COVID-19 vaccine or a placebo. The CDR3 nucleotides read TGTGCCAGCAGTCCGGGCAGGGCAGATACGCAGTATTTT. This translates into CASSPGRADTQYF.